The 32 T cell receptor beta chains in this list originate from one sample, sequenced in a study of siplizumab effects on memory and regulatory T cells. Profiling relied on immunoSEQ multiplex PCR, and the TCRdb table lists in-frame clones only, not all of them. Of fewer than 85,000 clones listed, over 80% are singletons. What was sequenced was Tregs sorted from blood. All receptors derive from a human donor in good health.

This clone has only a few counts. V and J are TRBV5-6 and TRBJ2-2; D call uncertain. V lost 2 bases and J lost 2, with 10 bases in between. The germline CDR1 and CDR2 sequences are SGHDT and YYEEEE. The CDR3 sequence is 15 residues long. CDR3 protein: CASSFLVGNTGELFF. The CDR3 coding sequence is TGTGCCAGCAGCTTTTTGGTGGGAAACACCGGGGAGCTGTTTTTT.

The rearrangement joins TRBV30 to TRBJ2-6; 12 nucleotides line up with TRBD1. This CDR3 spans 17 amino acids. The germline V gene has CDR1 GTSNPN and CDR2 SVGIG (reference sequence). With V trimmed by 3 bases and J by 2 bases, 5 bases remained unmatched. DNA of the CDR3: TGTGCCTGGAGAAGGGACAGGGGGCTTGCTGGGGCCAACGTCCTGACTTTC. Translating gives CAWRRDRGLAGANVLTF.

The DNA for the CDR3 is TGTGCCAGCAGCCCGATAGACCACCCTAGCACAGATACGCAGTATTTT. It is translated as CASSPIDHPSTDTQYF. The V call is TRBV9, the J call TRBJ2-3; D unclear. The CDR3 covers 16 residues. The V end lost 4 bases, the J end lost 0 bases, and 15 bases lay between the germline ends. Germline V gene sequence: CDR1 SGDLS, CDR2 YYNGEE.

This chain connects TRBV7-9 to TRBJ1-2; tentatively, D is TRBD1 (6 bases). The CDR3 contains 14 residues. Per germline, CDR1 SEHNR and CDR2 FQNEAQ (reference sequence). Trimming took off 8 bases at V and 3 bases at J, with 16 bases between the two ends. The CDR3 DNA sequence: TGTGCCAGCGGGGCGCTAGGGGGTTACTATGGCTACACCTTC. Translated, it gives CASGALGGYYGYTF.

This chain joins TRBV28 and TRBJ2-5; 8 nucleotides agree with TRBD2. TRBJ2-7 matches the DNA end more closely, so the J call is doubtful. The germline V gene encodes CDR1 MDHEN and CDR2 SYDVKM. This CDR3 contains 14 residues. The CDR3 reads CASSLVAGTYEQYF. The CDR3 DNA sequence: TGTGCCAGCAGTTTAGTAGCGGGGACATACGAGCAGTACTTC.

V is TRBV5-6 and J is TRBJ2-7, with TRBD1 matching over 9 bases. With 4 bases clipped from V and 2 bases from J, the junction kept 16 bases outside the gene matches. Germline CDR1 reads SGHDT; CDR2 reads YYEEEE. This CDR3 has 18 amino acids. The CDR3 reads CASSPLGGGQGRAYEQYF. The CDR3 DNA follows: TGTGCCAGCAGCCCGTTGGGGGGGGGACAGGGAAGAGCCTACGAGCAGTACTTC.

The gene calls are TRBV7-8 and TRBJ2-1; TRBD2 aligns across 16 bases. The germline V gene has CDR1 SGHVS and CDR2 FQNEAQ. Unmatched junction bases numbered 6, after V lost 4 bases and J lost 9 bases. There are 16 residues in the CDR3. CDR3 bases: TGTGCCAGCAGCTCAGGGACTAGCGGGGGGGCTATTGAGCAGTTCTTC. This translates into CASSSGTSGGAIEQFF.

This chain links TRBV5-1 with TRBJ2-5; D might be TRBD1 or TRBD2, each matching 5 bases. This CDR3 is built from 14 residues. V shed 3 bases and J shed 2 bases, with 11 bases lying between them. The germline gives CDR1 SGHRS, CDR2 YFSETQ. The CDR3 protein is CASSWGRTQETQYF. In DNA form, the CDR3 reads TGCGCCAGCAGCTGGGGACGAACTCAAGAGACCCAGTACTTC.

The chain has TRBV7-9 and TRBJ2-7; 8 nucleotides line up with TRBD1. The V segment lost 2 bases and the J segment 3 bases; nucleotides outside the gene matches: 12. Germline V gives CDR1 SEHNR, CDR2 FQNEAQ (reference sequence). The CDR3 spans 17 residues. DNA of the CDR3: TGTGCCAGCAGCTTAAGGGCTAGGACAGGGCTGGACTACGAGCAGTACTTC. Amino acid sequence: CASSLRARTGLDYEQYF. Full variable domain (outside the CDR3, taken from reference TRBV7-9 and TRBJ2-7): DTGVSQNPRHKITKRGQNVTFRCDPISEHNRLYWYRQTLGQGPEFLTYFQNEAQLEKSRLLSDRFSAERPKGSFSTLEIQRTEQGDSAMYLCASSLRARTGLDYEQYFGPGTRLTVT.

The CDR3 loop is CASWDKDNEQFF. CDR3 DNA: TGCGCCAGCTGGGACAAGGACAATGAGCAGTTCTTC. This rearrangement joins TRBV5-1 to TRBJ2-1; perhaps TRBD1 as D (6 bases). The CDR3 sequence is 12 residues long. Per germline, CDR1 SGHRS and CDR2 YFSETQ. V was trimmed by 7 bases and J by 5 bases, leaving 10 bases between them.

The chain joins TRBV5-1 to TRBJ1-2; D gene unclear. The germline V gene has CDR1 SGHRS and CDR2 YFSETQ. Deletions cut 0 bases from V and 1 base from J, with 7 bases between. This CDR3 is 14 amino acids long. DNA of the CDR3: TGCGCCAGCAGCTTGGAACTGGGTAACTATGGCTACACCTTC. Translated, it gives CASSLELGNYGYTF.

The chain uses TRBV7-9 and TRBJ1-5, with a tentative D call TRBD1 (5 bases). Germline V gene data show CDR1 as SEHNR and CDR2 as FQNEAQ (reference sequence). The CDR3 loop spans 14 amino acids. V was cut by 0 bases and J by 4 bases, with 7 bases left in between. This chain's CDR3 is CASSLAGGNQPQHF. CDR3 in DNA: TGTGCCAGCAGCTTAGCCGGGGGTAATCAGCCCCAGCATTTT.

This chain uses TRBV9 with TRBJ2-3, with D possibly TRBD1 on 6 matching bases. Germline V lookup: CDR1 SGDLS, CDR2 YYNGEE. V lost 0 bases and J 0 bases, leaving 8 bases between the germline ends. The CDR3 has 15 residues. The CDR3 sequence: CASSVGGLSTDTQYF. In DNA form, the CDR3 reads TGTGCCAGCAGCGTAGGGGGGCTTAGCACAGATACGCAGTATTTT.

This clone has just a few counts. This chain joins TRBV29-1 and TRBJ2-7; either TRBD1 or TRBD2 may supply D (5 bases each). Trimming stripped 6 bases from V and 2 bases from J, with 11 bases between. Germline V gene sequence: CDR1 SQVTM, CDR2 ANQGSEA. This CDR3 is 12 amino acids long. CDR3 sequence reads: CSVVRGAYEQYF. DNA for the CDR3: TGCAGCGTCGTCCGAGGGGCCTACGAGCAGTACTTC.

V and J are TRBV6-6 and TRBJ2-7, with 8 bases identical to TRBD1. The J segment lost 6 bases and the V segment lost 5 bases, leaving 15 bases of the junction unmatched. The CDR3 contains 16 residues. The germline CDR1 and CDR2 sequences are MNHNY and SVGAGI (reference sequence). CDR3 sequence: CASSRDRTALPTEQYF. For the CDR3, the DNA is TGTGCCAGCAGTAGGGACAGGACCGCCCTTCCTACCGAGCAGTACTTC.

The chain combines TRBV29-1 with TRBJ1-2, with D tentatively TRBD1 (6 bases). Germline V gives CDR1 SQVTM, CDR2 ANQGSEA. This CDR3 comprises 10 residues. Trimming removed 5 bases at V and 6 bases at J, with 7 bases between. This CDR3 reads CSVSGDGYTF. CDR3 in DNA: TGCAGCGTTTCAGGGGATGGCTACACCTTC.

The V call is TRBV19, the J call TRBJ1-1, with D hard to call. V shed 5 bases and J shed 5 bases, with 21 bases lying between them. The CDR3 is 16 amino acids. The germline V gene encodes CDR1 LNHDA and CDR2 SQIVND (reference sequence). This CDR3 is CASSLRLSRGGTEAFF. The DNA of the CDR3 is TGTGCCAGTAGTCTCAGACTCTCCCGGGGAGGTACTGAAGCTTTCTTT.

This clone was detected a few times. The V call is TRBV11-3, the J call TRBJ1-6; no firm D call. Looked up from germline, CDR1 is SGHNT and CDR2 is YENEEA. The CDR3 is made up of 12 amino acids. V shed 5 bases and J shed 7 bases, with 6 bases lying between them. This chain's CDR3 is CASSHSNSPLHF. In nucleotides, the CDR3 is TGTGCCAGCAGCCACTCCAATTCACCCCTCCACTTT.

This chain uses TRBV2 with TRBJ1-1; D remains ambiguous. The germline V and J ends were trimmed by 5 bases and 6 bases, with 16 bases remaining between them. The germline CDR1 and CDR2 sequences are SNHLY and FYNNEI. The CDR3 runs to 14 residues. The CDR3 DNA sequence: TGTGCCAGCAGTTTCTATATGGAATTCCCTGAAGCTTTCTTT. Protein: CASSFYMEFPEAFF.

This chain uses TRBV10-3 with TRBJ2-3; the D gene could be TRBD1 or TRBD2 (7 bases each). The V end lost 9 bases, the J end lost 4 bases, and 11 bases lay between the germline ends. This CDR3 has 12 residues. Looked up from germline, CDR1 is ENHRY and CDR2 is SYGVKD. CDR3 protein: CAIAGGADTQYF. The DNA of the CDR3 is TGTGCCATAGCAGGGGGGGCAGATACGCAGTATTTT.

The chain has TRBV5-4 and TRBJ2-1; D not resolved. From germline, CDR1 is SGHNT and CDR2 YYREEE (reference sequence). This CDR3 is built from 16 residues. Deletions cut 4 bases from V and 7 bases from J, with 21 bases between. CDR3 loop: CASSALQPGYWNEQFF. The CDR3 DNA reads as TGTGCCAGCAGCGCACTCCAACCAGGCTATTGGAATGAGCAGTTCTTC.

This chain uses TRBV7-2 with TRBJ1-1; D unclear. CDR1 and CDR2 from the germline V gene are SGHTA and FQGNSA. Trimming removed 4 bases at V and 4 bases at J, with 13 bases between. The CDR3 runs 14 residues. The CDR3 loop is CASSWRPGGTEAFF. The CDR3 DNA is TGTGCCAGCAGCTGGAGGCCGGGAGGCACTGAAGCTTTCTTT. Filled out from reference TRBV7-2 and TRBJ1-1, the complete variable domain reads GAGVSQSPSNKVTEKGKDVELRCDPISGHTALYWYRQSLGQGLEFLIYFQGNSAPDKSGLPSDRFSAERTGGSVSTLTIQRTQQEDSAVYLCASSWRPGGTEAFFGQGTRLTVV.

CDR3 DNA sequence: TGTGCCAGCAGCTCCACACTAGCGGGGGGGCCGTCCAGGACCCAGTACTTC. Protein product: CASSSTLAGGPSRTQYF. V usage is TRBV11-2 and J usage is TRBJ2-5; 13 nucleotides line up with TRBD2. J lost 7 bases, V lost 4 bases, and 12 bases had no gene match. The CDR3 has 17 amino acids. Per the germline V gene, CDR1 is SGHAT and CDR2 is FQNNGV.

This chain uses TRBV5-6 with TRBJ2-1, with D perhaps TRBD1 (6 bases). V shed 3 bases and J shed 8 bases, with 24 bases lying between them. CDR3 length: 17 amino acids. In germline, CDR1 is SGHDT, CDR2 YYEEEE. The CDR3 coding sequence is TGTGCCAGCAGCTCTATCTTCCGGGACATGGGGTATGATGAGCAGTTCTTC. It yields the protein CASSSIFRDMGYDEQFF.

This chain uses TRBV5-6 with TRBJ1-2, with D uncertain. Trimming left V 3 bases short and J 5 bases short, with 14 bases between. CDR1 is SGHDT, CDR2 YYEEEE, per germline. There are 14 residues in the CDR3. The CDR3 spells CASSWRRAGYGYTF. CDR3 DNA: TGTGCCAGCAGCTGGAGGAGGGCCGGGTATGGCTACACCTTC.

This rearrangement joins TRBV7-9 to TRBJ2-5; D possibly corresponds to TRBD2 (6 bases). The length of the CDR3 is 15 residues. Germline CDR1 and CDR2: SEHNR and FQNEAQ (reference sequence). The ends were cut back, 2 bases at V and 5 bases at J, with 15 bases in the middle. The CDR3 loop is CASSLRTGAGETQYF. DNA for the CDR3: TGTGCCAGCAGCTTACGTACCGGGGCGGGGGAGACCCAGTACTTC.

V and J are TRBV19 and TRBJ1-4, with TRBD1 identical over 8 bases. Germline loops: CDR1 LNHDA, CDR2 SQIVND (reference sequence). This CDR3 spans 21 amino acids. Trimming removed 5 bases from V and 2 bases from J; junction bases left unmatched: 22. The DNA for the CDR3 is TGTGCCAGTAGTCTATATTTATCTCGACGACAGGGGAGGGCGACTAATGAAAAACTGTTTTTT. It yields the protein CASSLYLSRRQGRATNEKLFF.

The V call is TRBV10-2, the J call TRBJ2-5, with 7 bases fitting TRBD2. Germline CDR1 and CDR2: WSHSY and SAAADI. The CDR3 contains 14 residues. The J segment lost 2 bases and the V segment lost 5 bases, leaving 5 bases of the junction unmatched. The CDR3, as DNA: TGCGCCAGCAGTCAGGTCGGGGGGCAAGAGACCCAGTACTTC. As protein: CASSQVGGQETQYF.

The CDR3 DNA follows: TGTGCCAGCAGCTTTTCCCAGGGTTCGAAAGCTTTCTTT. Protein: CASSFSQGSKAFF. The chain employs TRBV11-1 and TRBJ1-1, with D maybe TRBD1 (5 bases). Germline assignment: CDR1 SGHAT and CDR2 FQDESV (reference sequence). CDR3 length: 13 residues. Trimming cost V 3 bases and J 9 bases, with 14 bases left between them.

J is TRBJ1-2 and V is TRBV4-3; no definite D call. V dropped 0 bases and J dropped 0 bases, with 8 bases sitting between them. The CDR3 covers 15 residues. CDR1 is LGHNA, CDR2 YSLEER, per germline. In DNA form, the CDR3 reads TGCGCCAGCAGCCAAGATTCCCAGTCTAACTATGGCTACACCTTC. This gives the protein CASSQDSQSNYGYTF.

V gene TRBV30 combines with J gene TRBJ1-5; D may be TRBD1 (6 bases). The ends were cut back, 0 bases at V and 7 bases at J, with 10 bases in the middle. Germline CDR1 is GTSNPN and CDR2 is SVGIG (reference sequence). The CDR3 is 13 amino acids. The CDR3 loop reads CAWSVGGGQPQHF. The CDR3 region has the DNA TGTGCCTGGAGTGTGGGGGGGGGCCAGCCCCAGCATTTT.

This clone was counted once. J is TRBJ2-1 and V is TRBV11-3, with unresolved D. Deletions cut 0 bases from V and 0 bases from J, with 3 bases between. Germline CDR1 is SGHNT and CDR2 is YENEEA. This CDR3 contains 14 residues. The CDR3 region has the DNA TGTGCCAGCAGCTTAGACAGCTCCTACAATGAGCAGTTCTTC. As protein: CASSLDSSYNEQFF. The entire variable domain, with the rest obtained from reference TRBV11-3 and TRBJ2-1, is as follows: EAGVVQSPRYKIIEKKQPVAFWCNPISGHNTLYWYLQNLGQGPELLIRYENEEAVDDSQLPKDRFSAERLKGVDSTLKIQPAELGDSAVYLCASSLDSSYNEQFFGPGTRLTVL.